The clone carrying this TCR beta chain has only one observation. What it binds is unknown. This sample was taken from a study of cytomegalovirus exposure and HLA in healthy donors. The PCR employed 60 Vbeta primers together with 13 Jbeta primers. Libraries were prepared by immunoSEQ multiplex PCR; TCRdb keeps only in-frame clonotypes and omits some of them. The sample records some 110,000 clones, about three fifths being singletons. Study results and limitations: Reportedly, a later analysis found an Asian-associated ancestry cluster had fewer N-insertions than the roughly 700-donor mean.

V was shortened by 7 bases and J by 4 bases, with 13 bases between the two germline ends. Germline V CDR1 and CDR2: LNHDA, SQIVND (reference sequence). The CDR3 sequence is 13 residues long. The rearrangement links TRBV19 to TRBJ2-5; TRBD1 might be the D (5 bases). The receptor was derived from a middle-aged woman in good health and CMV-seropositive. Sequenced input: PBMCs. The CDR3 region is CASTLSGRETQYF. CDR3 sequence (DNA): TGTGCCAGTACCCTCTCAGGGCGAGAGACCCAGTACTTC. The full variable domain, rest sourced from reference TRBV19 and TRBJ2-5, is DGGITQSPKYLFRKEGQNVTLSCEQNLNHDAMYWYRQDPGQGLRLIYYSQIVNDFQKGDIAEGYSVSREKKESFPLTVTSAQKNPTAFYLCASTLSGRETQYFGPGTRLLVL.